Given below is one TCR beta chain in context. Its antigen is currently unknown. Lysates of CMV-infected fibroblasts at around 10 ug/mL stimulated these cells. Memory cells lacking CD40L and CD69 with high CD45RO were sorted. These data belong to a study of persistence of HIV-infected CD4 T cells. This was the immunoSEQ version 4 assay in survey mode. The method was immunoSEQ multiplex PCR; TCRdb's version includes in-frame clones alone and lacks a portion of them. The table includes roughly 30,000 clones, approximately 78% detected once. Germline V gene data show CDR1 as SGHTS and CDR2 as YDEGEE. The CDR3 totals 13 residues. The V end lost 0 bases, the J end lost 6 bases, and 8 bases lay between the germline ends.

V and J are TRBV5-8 and TRBJ2-3; perhaps TRBD2 as D (5 bases). This TCR derives from an adult man with HIV who was CMV-seropositive. Sequencing was performed on CD4+ T cells sorted from PBMCs after 18-hour stimulation, taken from a patient who received antiretroviral therapy. The CDR3 loop is CASSLAGLDTQYF. DNA of the CDR3: TGTGCCAGCAGCTTGGCGGGGTTGGATACGCAGTATTTT.